This entry lists 15 T cell receptor beta chains sequenced from one sample in a study of control samples from healthy donors and cancer patients. Here immunoSEQ multiplex PCR was the method, and the copy in TCRdb shows in-frame clones only, minus some. The sample carries roughly 29,000 clones, roughly 85% recorded once. The sample comprised PBMCs. Source of these receptors: a man aged 55-75 years with head and neck cancer.

This clone was seen more than once but under ten times. The genes are TRBV2 and TRBJ2-7, with TRBD1 identical over 7 bases. Germline V CDR1 and CDR2: SNHLY, FYNNEI. This CDR3 region has 14 residues. J lost 2 bases, V lost 1 base, and 2 bases had no gene match. The CDR3, as DNA: TGTGCCAGCAGTGAAGAACAGGGGACCTACGAGCAGTACTTC. Translation gives CASSEEQGTYEQYF.

V gene TRBV5-1 combines with J gene TRBJ2-5; 9 bases are shared with TRBD2. V was clipped by 0 bases and J by 0 bases; unmatched bases: 6. The CDR3 consists of 17 residues. Germline loops: CDR1 SGHRS, CDR2 YFSETQ. The CDR3 DNA sequence: TGCGCCAGCAGCTTGGCCATCAGCGGGGGGTACCAAGAGACCCAGTACTTC. Protein: CASSLAISGGYQETQYF.

The chain recombines TRBV19 with TRBJ2-4, with 7 bases fitting TRBD1. There are 16 residues in the CDR3. After removal of 5 bases from V and 5 bases from J, the junction contained 12 bases not matched to a gene. CDR1 and CDR2 (germline): LNHDA, SQIVND (reference sequence). For the CDR3, the DNA is TGTGCCAGTAGTGGGGCACAGGGGTATTTGGAAAACATTCAGTACTTC. It encodes CASSGAQGYLENIQYF.

The V and J genes are TRBV6-6 and TRBJ1-2, with 8 bases identical to TRBD1. The CDR3 has 15 residues. V lost 6 bases to trimming and J lost 4 bases; unmatched junction nucleotides: 10. Germline V gene data show CDR1 as MNHNY and CDR2 as SVGAGI (reference sequence). CDR3 coding DNA: TGTGCCAGCAGCCCTAGCCTCGGGACAGGCTATGGCTACACCTTC. It specifies CASSPSLGTGYGYTF.

V is TRBV18 and J is TRBJ2-5; 9 positions match TRBD2. Germline V CDR1 and CDR2: KGHSH, LQKENI. V trimming: 6 bases; J trimming: 5 bases; junction bases outside the gene matches: 10. The CDR3 length is 15 residues. CDR3 protein: CASSRSSGDRETQYF. CDR3 nucleotides: TGTGCCAGCTCGCGCTCTAGCGGGGATCGGGAGACCCAGTACTTC.

This CDR3 is CASSQGGFTDTQYF. CDR3 bases: TGCGCCAGCAGCCAAGGCGGTTTCACAGATACGCAGTATTTT. The chain links TRBV4-3 to TRBJ2-3; D uncertain. Trimming stripped 1 base from V and 2 bases from J, with 7 bases between. This CDR3 region has 14 residues. CDR1 is LGHNA, CDR2 YSLEER, per germline.

CDR3 residues: CASSPIGGRYEQYF. The CDR3 DNA reads as TGTGCCAGCTCACCAATAGGGGGTAGGTACGAGCAGTACTTC. The chain joins TRBV18 to TRBJ2-7, with a weak D call TRBD1 (6 bases). V was clipped by 2 bases and J by 4 bases, with 12 bases between them. CDR3 size: 14 residues. CDR1 KGHSH and CDR2 LQKENI come from the germline V gene.

The sample holds one count of this clone. The rearrangement links TRBV11-2 to TRBJ1-3, with 10 bases identical to TRBD1. Trimming cost V 4 bases and J 0 bases; bases outside gene matches: 3. The CDR3 is 16 residues long. Germline CDR1 and CDR2: SGHAT and FQNNGV. The CDR3 DNA sequence: TGTGCCAGCAGCTCGCGGACAGGGGGCTCTGGAAACACCATATATTTT. This encodes CASSSRTGGSGNTIYF.

The genes are TRBV18 and TRBJ1-5; 8 nucleotides match TRBD1. The ends lost 3 bases at V and 4 bases at J; junction bases unmatched: 5. The germline V gene encodes CDR1 KGHSH and CDR2 LQKENI. This CDR3 has 15 residues. The CDR3 DNA is TGTGCCAGCTCACCCTTGGACAGGGAAAATCAGCCCCAGCATTTT. This sequence encodes CASSPLDRENQPQHF. The complete variable domain, with remaining parts taken from reference TRBV18 and TRBJ1-5, reads NAGVMQNPRHLVRRRGQEARLRCSPMKGHSHVYWYRQLPEEGLKFMVYLQKENIIDESGMPKERFSAEFPKEGPSILRIQQVVRGDSAAYFCASSPLDRENQPQHFGDGTRLSIL.

This clone occurred once. This chain connects TRBV7-8 to TRBJ2-6, with a possible D match to TRBD2 (6 bases). V lost 6 bases, J lost 2 bases, and 11 bases lay in between. This CDR3 is built from 15 residues. The germline gives CDR1 SGHVS, CDR2 FQNEAQ. The chain's CDR3 is CASRGRGTGANVLTF. CDR3 DNA: TGTGCCAGCAGAGGGCGGGGTACTGGGGCCAACGTCCTGACTTTC.

On this clone itself: This could be a read error, since a much larger clone is one nucleotide away. The genes are TRBV28 and TRBJ1-2, with 9 bases matching TRBD1. Germline V lookup: CDR1 MDHEN, CDR2 SYDVKM. The CDR3 consists of 15 residues. Here the CDR3 DNA reads TGTGCCAGCACTTTAGGGACAGGGAGGGCCCATGGCTACACCTTC. Its protein product is CASTLGTGRAHGYTF.

The rearrangement links TRBV4-1 to TRBJ2-7; 13 positions agree with TRBD2. Germline V gene sequence: CDR1 MGHRA, CDR2 YSYEKL. The CDR3 is 19 residues long. V dropped 3 bases and J dropped 4; count of bases not matched to a gene: 15. The CDR3 DNA follows: TGCGCCAGCAGCCAGGCTTGGACTAGCGGGAGTACTTTCAATTACGAGCAGTACTTC. Protein: CASSQAWTSGSTFNYEQYF.

This clone was seen a few times. The chain uses TRBV11-2 and TRBJ1-2, with D possibly being TRBD1 (6 bases). The CDR3 runs 13 residues. Germline assignment: CDR1 SGHAT and CDR2 FQNNGV. Trimming removed 5 bases from V and 4 bases from J, with 11 bases in between. CDR3 in DNA: TGTGCCAGCAGCCCACAGGGAATCTATGGCTACACCTTC. Amino acids: CASSPQGIYGYTF.

The chain couples TRBV6-4 to TRBJ2-2, with D maybe TRBD1 (5 bases). The CDR3 is 13 amino acids. Deletions cut 4 bases from V and 4 bases from J, with 7 bases between. Germline V gives CDR1 MRHNA, CDR2 SNTAGT. CDR3 nucleotide sequence: TGTGCCAGCAGTGGCGACAGCACCGGGGAGCTGTTTTTT. It encodes CASSGDSTGELFF.

The chain carries TRBV9 and TRBJ2-5, with TRBD1 matching 7 bases. The germline gives CDR1 SGDLS, CDR2 YYNGEE. The trim removed 3 bases at V and 2 bases at J, leaving 4 bases unmatched. The CDR3 extends over 14 amino acids. CDR3 bases: TGTGCCAGCAGCGCCGGGACAGCTCAAGAGACCCAGTACTTC. Amino acid sequence: CASSAGTAQETQYF.